A single sample gave rise to the 24 T cell receptor beta chains below, sequenced in a study of patients and donors after allogeneic stem cell transplantation. One entry per CDR3 protein results from TCRdb running MiXCR on the RT-PCR reads. The sample contains about 960,000 distinct CDR3 sequences, 15% to 20% of which appear only once. The material sequenced was blood, either unsorted or a sorted T cell fraction (not recorded which). The receptors were sampled from a human donor who was either an allogeneic HSCT recipient or a stem cell or donor lymphocyte infusion donor (not recorded which). It is not recorded whose cells these are; they may come from a transplant donor.

This clonotype was observed a few times. The chain joins TRBV20-1 to TRBJ2-7; D perhaps matches TRBD2 (7 bases). CDR1 and CDR2 (germline): DFQATT, SNEGSKA (reference sequence). V was trimmed by 6 bases and J by 2 bases, leaving 20 bases between them. The CDR3 totals 15 residues. CDR3 DNA sequence: TGCAGTGCCCCGATTGGGCGGGGGCCCACCTACGAGCAGTACTTC. As protein: CSAPIGRGPTYEQYF.

The V gene is TRBV20-1, the J gene TRBJ1-1; D possibly corresponds to TRBD1 (6 bases). Germline V gene lookup returns CDR1 DFQATT and CDR2 SNEGSKA (reference sequence). This CDR3 has 12 amino acids. CDR3: CRAQGPGTEAFF. As DNA, the CDR3 is TGCAGAGCCCAGGGGCCGGGCACTGAAGCTTTCTTT.

V gene TRBV9 combines with J gene TRBJ2-7; no clear D. Germline-derived CDR1 and CDR2 are SGDLS and YYNGEE. Trimming removed 4 bases at V and 3 bases at J, with 11 bases between. This CDR3 is 13 amino acids long. The CDR3 DNA sequence: TGTGCCAGCAGCCCTAAGGGCGGCTACGAGCAGTACTTC. It specifies CASSPKGGYEQYF.

The V gene is TRBV7-9, the J gene TRBJ2-5; weak D call: TRBD2 (6 bases). CDR3 length: 15 amino acids. V dropped 4 bases and J dropped 1 base, with 13 bases sitting between them. Germline CDR1 SEHNR, CDR2 FQNEAQ (reference sequence). The CDR3 DNA sequence: TGTGCCAGCAGCTCGGTGGGACTTACCCAAGAGACCCAGTACTTC. Translating gives CASSSVGLTQETQYF.

The genes are TRBV11-1 and TRBJ1-3, with D unresolved. This CDR3 comprises 18 residues. The germline gives CDR1 SGHAT, CDR2 FQDESV (reference sequence). V lost 6 bases to trimming and J lost 0 bases, with 21 bases between them. Here the CDR3 DNA reads TGTGCCAGCAGACCCACTTGGAGTCGATTACACTCTGGAAACACCATATATTTT. It translates to CASRPTWSRLHSGNTIYF.

This clonotype has only a few counts. For the CDR3, the DNA is TGTGCCAGCAGTTTATACGGCACAGATACGCAGTATTTT. Amino acid sequence: CASSLYGTDTQYF. The chain carries TRBV27 and TRBJ2-3; D unresolved. The CDR3 contains 13 residues. The germline CDR1 and CDR2 sequences are MNHEY and SMNVEV (reference sequence). The germline V and J ends were trimmed by 1 base and 1 base, with 3 bases remaining between them.

The genes are TRBV12-3 or TRBV12-4 and TRBJ1-2; 11 nucleotides agree with TRBD1. The CDR3 contains 15 residues. The trim removed 5 bases at V and 8 bases at J, leaving 10 bases unmatched. CDR3 sequence (DNA): TGTGCCAGCAGTGACGCGTGGGACAGGGGGTTCGGCTACACCTTC. Its protein product is CASSDAWDRGFGYTF.

This clonotype was seen just once. The chain uses TRBV7-6 and TRBJ2-5; 11 positions match TRBD2. The V gene's germline CDR1 is SGHVS and CDR2 FNYEAQ. The CDR3 runs 16 residues. Trimming at V came to 2 bases and at J to 5 bases, leaving 7 bases not matched to a gene. The CDR3 here is CASSLSSGRAPETQYF. Written as DNA, the CDR3 is TGTGCCAGCAGCTTAAGTAGCGGGAGGGCCCCGGAGACCCAGTACTTC.

The DNA of the CDR3 is TGTGCCAGCAGCTTTCTAGGGCGAGCTGAAGCTTTCTTT. This codes for CASSFLGRAEAFF. J is TRBJ1-1 and V is TRBV3-1; no firm D call. The V end was cut by 5 bases, the J end by 6 bases, with 13 bases between. CDR1 LGHDT and CDR2 YNNKEL come from the germline V gene (reference sequence). This CDR3 contains 13 residues.

As regards this clonotype: The junction shows a germline mismatch at one end, possibly a read error. The chain has TRBV15 and TRBJ1-1; TRBD1 agrees at 7 bases. There are 17 residues in the CDR3. Germline CDR1 and CDR2: LNHNV and YYDKDF (reference sequence). Here the CDR3 reads CATSGDREAALNTEAFF. For the CDR3, the DNA is TGTGCCACCAGCGGAGACAGGGAAGCAGCCTTGAACACTGAAGCTTTCTTT.

This clonotype was detected only a few times. J is TRBJ2-3 and V is TRBV10-3; tentatively, D is TRBD2 (5 bases). Per the germline V gene, CDR1 is ENHRY and CDR2 is SYGVKD. V dropped 6 bases and J dropped 0 bases, with 19 bases sitting between them. There are 17 residues in the CDR3. The CDR3 spells CAISLTKGRTSTDTQYF. The CDR3 DNA is TGTGCCATCAGCCTGACGAAAGGGCGGACTAGCACAGATACGCAGTATTTT.

The chain employs TRBV19 and TRBJ1-2; no firm D call. The CDR3 contains 13 residues. V shed 5 bases and J shed 5 bases, with 12 bases lying between them. Germline V lookup: CDR1 LNHDA, CDR2 SQIVND (reference sequence). The DNA for the CDR3 is TGTGCCAGTAGTCTACGAGTGTGGTATGGCTACACCTTC. Translated, it gives CASSLRVWYGYTF.

This chain links TRBV7-2 with TRBJ2-7; 10 nucleotides align to TRBD1. CDR1 is SGHTA and CDR2 is FQGNSA in the germline V gene. The junction had 9 bases not matched to a gene; V was cut back by 5 bases and J by 5 bases. CDR3 size: 15 residues. DNA for the CDR3: TGTGCCAGCAGCCCCGTCGGGACAGGGGTCCACGAGCAGTACTTC. Its translation is CASSPVGTGVHEQYF.

This rearrangement joins TRBV30 to TRBJ1-1, with D possibly matching TRBD1 (5 bases). CDR1 is GTSNPN and CDR2 is SVGIG in the germline V gene (reference sequence). V lost 4 bases, J lost 5 bases, and 14 bases lay in between. The CDR3 extends over 13 amino acids. The CDR3 region is CAWNPGPGTEAFF. The DNA for the CDR3 is TGTGCCTGGAACCCAGGCCCAGGGACTGAAGCTTTCTTT.

This chain joins TRBV25-1 and TRBJ2-7; D call uncertain. Deletions cut 10 bases from V and 5 bases from J, with 12 bases between. CDR1 and CDR2 from the germline V gene are MGHDK and SYGVNS. The CDR3 is made up of 11 amino acids. CDR3: CATSGSHEQYF. CDR3 DNA: TGTGCCACCTCAGGATCCCACGAGCAGTACTTC.

The chain combines TRBV7-3 with TRBJ2-3; no firm D call. Germline V gives CDR1 SGHTA, CDR2 FQGTGA. V lost 6 bases, J lost 4 bases, and 11 bases lay in between. The CDR3 is made up of 13 amino acids. The CDR3 region has the DNA TGTGCCAGCAGTTTATCCCGGGCAGATACGCAGTATTTT. It yields the protein CASSLSRADTQYF. Complete variable domain (other parts from reference TRBV7-3 and TRBJ2-3): GAGVSQTPSNKVTEKGKYVELRCDPISGHTALYWYRQSLGQGPEFLIYFQGTGAADDSGLPNDRFFAVRPEGSVSTLKIQRTERGDSAVYLCASSLSRADTQYFGPGTRLTVL.

V usage is TRBV12-3 or TRBV12-4 and J usage is TRBJ1-6, with a possible D match to TRBD1 (5 bases). V lost 6 bases to trimming and J lost 7 bases, with 13 bases between them. The CDR3 is 14 residues long. For the CDR3, the DNA is TGTGCCAGCAGCCCTTGGGGGGAGAATTCACCCCTCCACTTT. Residues: CASSPWGENSPLHF.

The chain combines TRBV7-6 with TRBJ2-7, with 7 bases that match TRBD2. The V segment lost 6 bases and the J segment 1 base; nucleotides outside the gene matches: 6. The germline V gene has CDR1 SGHVS and CDR2 FNYEAQ. CDR3 length equals 14 residues. CDR3: CASSRLADSYEQYF. The CDR3 nucleotides are TGTGCCAGCAGTCGACTAGCTGATTCCTACGAGCAGTACTTC.

The table lists this clonotype with a few counts. V gene TRBV7-9 combines with J gene TRBJ2-1, with 7 bases identical to TRBD1. This CDR3 is built from 15 residues. In germline, CDR1 is SEHNR, CDR2 FQNEAQ (reference sequence). Trimming removed 5 bases from V and 9 bases from J; junction bases left unmatched: 13. In DNA form, the CDR3 reads TGTGCCAGCAGCCTTATTCGGACAGGAGTAGGTGAGCAGTTCTTC. This codes for CASSLIRTGVGEQFF.

This chain links TRBV12-3 or TRBV12-4 with TRBJ1-3; 10 nucleotides match TRBD1. The CDR3 is 16 residues long. Germline trimming cut 6 bases from V and 4 bases from J; bases unmatched to any gene: 9. CDR3 coding DNA: TGTGCCAGCAGCCAAAGACAGGGGGCGAGAGGAAACACCATATATTTT. It encodes CASSQRQGARGNTIYF.

This rearrangement joins TRBV12-3 or TRBV12-4 to TRBJ1-1, with a weak D call TRBD1 (5 bases). The CDR3 has 13 amino acids. V was cut by 6 bases and J by 2 bases, with 10 bases left in between. The CDR3 sequence: CASRDNLNTEAFF. CDR3 nucleotide sequence: TGTGCCAGCAGGGACAACCTAAACACTGAAGCTTTCTTT.

This clonotype was seen at least ten times. This chain links TRBV5-6 with TRBJ1-2, with D possibly matching TRBD1 (5 bases). In germline, CDR1 is SGHDT, CDR2 YYEEEE. The CDR3 totals 14 residues. Trimming removed 6 bases from V and 10 bases from J, with 22 bases in between. CDR3 sequence (DNA): TGTGCCAGCACCTCCCTCCGGACATTGCCACCCTACACCTTC. This sequence encodes CASTSLRTLPPYTF.

The V gene is TRBV5-1, the J gene TRBJ1-2; D is unresolved. V was clipped by 5 bases and J by 3 bases, with 11 bases between them. CDR3 length: 13 amino acids. Germline CDR1 reads SGHRS; CDR2 reads YFSETQ. The CDR3 nucleotides read TGCGCCAGCAGAGACGCAGGCCACTATGGCTACACCTTC. Its protein is CASRDAGHYGYTF.

This clonotype was found a few times. The J gene is TRBJ2-7, the V gene TRBV15; D may be TRBD2 (6 bases). The V end lost 3 bases, the J end lost 6 bases, and 9 bases lay between the germline ends. Germline CDR1 reads LNHNV; CDR2 reads YYDKDF (reference sequence). The CDR3 spans 12 residues. CDR3 sequence: CATSRGGGEQYF. In DNA, the CDR3 is TGTGCCACCAGCAGGGGGGGAGGCGAGCAGTACTTC.